This is a list of T cell receptor beta chains from one sample in a study of T cell responses to AZD1222 COVID-19 vaccine. Clones were read by immunoSEQ multiplex PCR, and TCRdb kept only the in-frame ones, dropping some. The repertoire has some 140,000 clones, about 93% of them found once; the top ten carry approximately 7%. The sample was peripheral blood, taken 28 days after the second AZD1222 dose. The receptors were gathered from an adult who received the AZD1222 COVID-19 vaccine. CDR3s include the opening cysteine and the closing phenylalanine or tryptophan. The order of the fields is D gene, clone size, J gene, V gene, CDR3 DNA, CDR3 protein. D genes are given only for firm matches. Rows may omit the clone size; those that give it use once, few, many or a size class.

TRBD1,-,TRBJ1-2,TRBV5-1,TGCGCCAGCAGCTCCGGACAGGGACTTGATGGCTACACCTTC,CASSSGQGLDGYTF
-,-,TRBJ1-1,TRBV14,TGTGCCAGCAGCCAAGCTTGGAGCCCAGCTTTCTTT,CASSQAWSPAFF
-,-,TRBJ1-1,TRBV12-3/TRBV12-4,TGTGCCAGCGCCTTAAAAGGTGAAGCTTTCTTT,CASALKGEAFF
-,once,TRBJ1-1,TRBV4-1,TGCGCCAGCAGCCAAGAGTTGAGGGGTATCACTGAAGCTTTCTTT,CASSQELRGITEAFF
-,-,TRBJ2-3,TRBV12-3/TRBV12-4,TGTGCCAGCAGTTTATCAGATACGCAGTATTTT,CASSLSDTQYF
-,-,TRBJ1-2,TRBV3-1/TRBV3-2,TGTGCCAGCAGCCAAGATGGAGGGAACTATGGCTACACCTTC,CASSQDGGNYGYTF
-,-,TRBJ2-7,TRBV7-2,TGTGCCAGCAGCGGAGGGCCTAGCGTCGAGCAGTACTTC,CASSGGPSVEQYF
-,-,TRBJ1-1,TRBV2,TGTGCCAGCTGGGGGGGACGAGTGGCTTTCTTT,CASWGGRVAFF
TRBD1,-,TRBJ1-1,TRBV2,TGTGCCAGCAGAGAGGACAGGGTCACTGAAGCTTTCTTT,CASREDRVTEAFF
-,-,TRBJ2-1,TRBV10-3,TGTGCCATCACTATCGAACCCGCCTACAATGAGCAGTTCTTC,CAITIEPAYNEQFF
-,-,TRBJ1-1,TRBV6-5,TGTGCCAGCAGGGTCGGGGGGCGCACTGAAGCTTTCTTT,CASRVGGRTEAFF
TRBD1,-,TRBJ1-4,TRBV6-1,TGTGCCAGCAGTGAAGCGCGAGGGGGCGTTGAAAAACTGTTTTTT,CASSEARGGVEKLFF
TRBD2,-,TRBJ2-1,TRBV7-2,TGTGCCAGCAGCTTAGTAGGGCTAGCGGGGGGGCGAAACAATGAGCAGTTCTTC,CASSLVGLAGGRNNEQFF
-,-,TRBJ1-1,TRBV21-1,TGTGCCACAAGTCAGACAGGGAGGAACACTGAAGCTTTCTTT,CATSQTGRNTEAFF